This TCR beta chain was sequenced during a study of regulatory T cells in long-lasting Graves disease. Study outcomes and limitations: Persistent cases favored TRBV28, TRBJ1-2 and TRBJ2-5.

Arm-PCR with iRepertoire HTBI primers amplified the CDR3 regions for these TCR beta libraries. TCRdb used MiXCR to reprocess the multiplex PCR reads, holding one entry per CDR3 protein. The data hold roughly 420,000 distinct CDR3 sequences, with 12% to 15% observed a single time. From germline, CDR1 is LNHNV and CDR2 YYDKDF (reference sequence). There are 14 residues in the CDR3. Trimming pared 1 base from V and 6 bases from J, leaving 9 bases between. Comment on this clonotype: Its antigen is unknown.

Indicated time point: newly diagnosed GD, antithyroid drugs for less than 3 months. Following extraction of RNA from PBMCs, that RNA was used to make the TCR library. The same specimen was also included in a second study, on T cells in Graves' hyperthyroidism and ophthalmopathy.

The sequenced sample was peripheral blood mononuclear cells (PBMCs), obtained at new diagnosis, from a patient treated with antithyroid drugs. This sequence was found in a woman between 50 and 59 years old with Graves disease. This chain links TRBV15 with TRBJ1-4; tentative D call: TRBD1 (5 bases). CDR3 region: CATSRAGGYEKLFF. CDR3 DNA sequence: TGTGCCACCAGCAGAGCCGGGGGGTATGAAAAACTGTTTTTT.